This paragraph covers one T cell receptor beta chain sequence. Antigen: not known. A read error may produce the germline difference seen at one junction end. Whole-study findings and limits: The TCR gene usage of tumor memory CD4+ T cells clustered together with blood and lymph node memory CD4+ cells and with lymph node naive CD4+ cells. The larger cohort examined one V-J beta rearrangement, not whole repertoires. Tumor Treg TCRs overlapped most with tumor naive CD4+ cells.

This CDR3 spans 13 amino acids. Germline CDR1 reads LNHDA; CDR2 reads SQIVND (reference sequence). Semi-nested PCR with Nested Universal Primer A followed constant-region reverse priming of full-length variable regions. TCRdb re-called the 5' RACE reads through MiXCR, storing one row per CDR3 protein. The data contain around 43,000 distinct CDR3 sequences, approximately 20% of them singletons. Sequenced input: naive CD4+ T cells sorted from a lymph node. This sample's subset: naive CD4+ T cells, CD4+CD45RA+CD25-. This receptor was taken from a female donor with breast cancer. The V and J genes are TRBV19 and TRBJ1-5; TRBD1 might be the D (5 bases). The CDR3 DNA follows: TGTGCCAGTAGTAGGACACCTAATCGGCCCCAGCATTTT. This encodes CASSRTPNRPQHF.